The next 19 T cell receptor beta chains were all read from a single sample in a study of blood T cell repertoires in COVID-19. Profiled with immunoSEQ multiplex PCR; TCRdb holds only in-frame clones, not every one. The table records some 160,000 clones, 80% to 90% of them present only once. What was sequenced was peripheral blood. Receptor source: a man aged 55 to 70 with acute or convalescent COVID-19.

The rearrangement links TRBV18 to TRBJ1-3, with a weak D call TRBD1 (6 bases). This CDR3 region has 16 residues. CDR1 and CDR2 from the germline V gene are KGHSH and LQKENI. V was clipped by 4 bases and J by 0 bases, with 13 bases between them. CDR3 residues: CASSLTGHRSGNTIYF. CDR3 sequence (DNA): TGTGCCAGCTCACTTACGGGACATCGCTCTGGAAACACCATATATTTT.

V is TRBV5-6 and J is TRBJ2-7; TRBD2 matches at 9 bases. CDR3 length: 16 residues. V was clipped by 3 bases and J by 4 bases; unmatched bases: 11. CDR1 is SGHDT and CDR2 is YYEEEE in the germline V gene. This chain's CDR3 is CASSSARRLAAYEQYF. For the CDR3, the DNA is TGTGCCAGCAGCTCGGCCCGACGACTAGCGGCGTACGAGCAGTACTTC.

The genes are TRBV11-2 and TRBJ2-3, with D possibly matching TRBD1 (5 bases). The ends were cut back, 3 bases at V and 7 bases at J, with 11 bases in the middle. This CDR3 is 13 amino acids long. In germline, CDR1 is SGHAT, CDR2 FQNNGV. CDR3 sequence reads: CASSFFRGNTQYF. The CDR3 nucleotides read TGTGCCAGCAGCTTCTTTAGGGGAAATACGCAGTATTTT.

V and J are TRBV6-2 or TRBV6-3 and TRBJ2-5, with TRBD1 matching 8 bases. The CDR3 sequence is 14 residues long. Germline values: CDR1 MNHEY, CDR2 SVGEGT. V lost 6 bases to trimming and J lost 5 bases; unmatched junction nucleotides: 8. The CDR3 reads CASSQDRVRETQYF. The CDR3 bases are TGTGCCAGCAGCCAGGACAGGGTTCGGGAGACCCAGTACTTC.

V is TRBV5-5 and J is TRBJ2-2; tentatively, D is TRBD1 (6 bases). CDR1 is SGHKS and CDR2 is YYEKEE in the germline V gene (reference sequence). The CDR3 has 16 residues. Between the trimmed V and J ends, which lost 3 bases and 1 base, there was a span of 13 bases. The CDR3 here is CASSSQGRLNTGELFF. CDR3 in DNA: TGTGCCAGCAGCTCACAGGGACGGTTGAACACCGGGGAGCTGTTTTTT.

This clone was observed once. The gene calls are TRBV7-9 and TRBJ1-5, with D perhaps matching TRBD1 (5 bases). Trimming removed 7 bases from V and 5 bases from J, with 18 bases in between. This CDR3 contains 15 residues. Germline-derived CDR1 and CDR2 are SEHNR and FQNEAQ (reference sequence). CDR3 sequence: CASNRGGGLDQPQHF. For the CDR3, the DNA is TGTGCCAGCAACCGCGGGGGAGGGCTAGATCAGCCCCAGCATTTT.

The J gene is TRBJ1-1, the V gene TRBV4-2; D gene unclear. The CDR3 sequence is 15 residues long. In germline, CDR1 is LGHNA, CDR2 YNFKEQ. With 3 bases removed from V and 3 bases from J, the gap between germline ends came to 14 bases. The CDR3 DNA reads as TGTGCCAGCAGCCAGGCCCCCTCCGGGGACACTGAAGCTTTCTTT. Translation: CASSQAPSGDTEAFF.

The chain employs TRBV7-9 and TRBJ1-1; 8 nucleotides line up with TRBD1. V lost 5 bases to trimming and J lost 6 bases; unmatched junction nucleotides: 8. The CDR3 has 14 residues. Germline lookup yields CDR1 SEHNR and CDR2 FQNEAQ (reference sequence). The CDR3 is CASSAGQGAAEAFF. CDR3 in DNA: TGTGCCAGCAGCGCTGGTCAGGGGGCCGCTGAAGCTTTCTTT.

The V call is TRBV5-4, the J call TRBJ2-7; D call uncertain. The CDR3 sequence is 16 residues long. CDR1 and CDR2 (germline): SGHNT, YYREEE (reference sequence). Trimming shortened V by 0 bases and J by 0 bases, and 13 bases separated the two germline ends. The CDR3 nucleotides read TGTGCCAGCAGCTTGGCCGGTTCTAAGTCCTCCTACGAGCAGTACTTC. Its translation is CASSLAGSKSSYEQYF.

The V and J genes are TRBV11-2 and TRBJ2-1, with D tentatively TRBD2 (5 bases). The CDR3 totals 16 residues. Trimming left V 5 bases short and J 0 bases short, with 14 bases between. CDR1 SGHAT and CDR2 FQNNGV come from the germline V gene. The CDR3: CASSITAGGSYNEQFF. Here the CDR3 DNA reads TGTGCCAGCAGCATAACCGCTGGAGGCTCCTACAATGAGCAGTTCTTC.

The rearrangement joins TRBV4-1 to TRBJ2-1; 8 positions agree with TRBD2. The germline CDR1 and CDR2 sequences are MGHRA and YSYEKL. The ends lost 0 bases at V and 7 bases at J; junction bases unmatched: 14. CDR3 length equals 18 residues. The CDR3: CASSQDPPGTGGLNEQFF. CDR3 nucleotides: TGCGCCAGCAGCCAAGATCCCCCGGGGACGGGGGGGTTGAATGAGCAGTTCTTC.

The chain is built from TRBV3-1 (or the pseudogene TRBV3-2) and TRBJ1-6; D is unresolved. Germline V gene lookup returns CDR1 LGHDT and CDR2 YNNKEL (reference sequence). The CDR3 spans 13 residues. V was pared by 0 bases and J by 12 bases, with 9 bases between. CDR3 residues: CASSQELSRPLHF. For the CDR3, the DNA is TGTGCCAGCAGCCAAGAACTTAGCCGACCCCTCCACTTT.

V and J are TRBV6-5 and TRBJ1-6; possibly TRBD1 for D (5 bases). Germline CDR1 and CDR2: MNHEY and SVGAGI. The CDR3 length is 11 residues. The CDR3 region is CAGEGPNPLHF. CDR3 nucleotide sequence: TGTGCGGGGGAGGGCCCCAATCCCCTCCACTTT.

This chain uses TRBV5-1 with TRBJ1-5; TRBD1 matches at 9 bases. Per germline, CDR1 SGHRS and CDR2 YFSETQ. CDR3 size: 15 residues. After removal of 4 bases from V and 1 base from J, the junction contained 3 bases not matched to a gene. As DNA, the CDR3 is TGCGCCAGCAGCCGAGGGACAGGGAGCAATCAGCCCCAGCATTTT. Translated: CASSRGTGSNQPQHF.

This sequence joins TRBV4-1 and TRBJ2-3; D possibly corresponds to TRBD1 (5 bases). The length of the CDR3 is 17 residues. Trimming stripped 4 bases from V and 3 bases from J, with 20 bases between. Germline CDR1 is MGHRA and CDR2 is YSYEKL. The CDR3 region has the DNA TGCGCCAGCAGCCTTGGCCCCAGGGCTGAAGGTACAGATACGCAGTATTTT. It translates to CASSLGPRAEGTDTQYF.

This chain uses TRBV5-1 with TRBJ2-1; D is ambiguous. The germline V and J ends were trimmed by 1 base and 5 bases, with 10 bases remaining between them. Germline CDR1 is SGHRS and CDR2 is YFSETQ. The CDR3 spans 14 residues. This CDR3 reads CASSLPTLNNEQFF. The CDR3 coding sequence is TGCGCCAGCAGCTTGCCGACTCTAAACAATGAGCAGTTCTTC.

In its sample, this clone was seen once. The rearrangement uses TRBV5-4 and TRBJ2-3, with TRBD2 matching over 10 bases. The ends lost 4 bases at V and 6 bases at J; junction bases unmatched: 5. Germline V gene sequence: CDR1 SGHNT, CDR2 YYREEE (reference sequence). The CDR3 has 14 amino acids. The CDR3 loop reads CASSQRGGWDTQYF. The CDR3 nucleotides read TGTGCCAGCAGCCAGCGGGGGGGCTGGGATACGCAGTATTTT.

The chain uses TRBV4-1 and TRBJ2-1; maybe TRBD2 (5 bases). The germline V gene encodes CDR1 MGHRA and CDR2 YSYEKL. The CDR3 runs 13 residues. The V and J ends lost 4 bases and 5 bases respectively, with 9 bases between them. CDR3 DNA sequence: TGCGCCAGCAGCCCCCGGGAAAACAATGAGCAGTTCTTC. It translates to CASSPRENNEQFF.

The genes are TRBV21-1 and TRBJ1-5; the tabulated D call, TRBD1, remains unverified against the DNA. TRBV21-1 is annotated as a pseudogene. This CDR3 region has 18 residues. CDR3 bases: TGTGCCAGCAACTCAGATCGGCAGGGGGTATGGGTCTTGGGGGCCCAGCATTTT. Protein product: CASNSDRQGVWVLGAQHF.